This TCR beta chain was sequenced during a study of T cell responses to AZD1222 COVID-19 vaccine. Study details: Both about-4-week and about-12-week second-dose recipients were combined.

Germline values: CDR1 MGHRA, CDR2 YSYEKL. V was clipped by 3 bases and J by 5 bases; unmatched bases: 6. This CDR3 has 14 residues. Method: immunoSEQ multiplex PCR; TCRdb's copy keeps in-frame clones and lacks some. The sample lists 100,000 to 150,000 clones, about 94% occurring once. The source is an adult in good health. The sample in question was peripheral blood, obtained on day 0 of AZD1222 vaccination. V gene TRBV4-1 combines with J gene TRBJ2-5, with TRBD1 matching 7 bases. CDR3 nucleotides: TGCGCCAGCAGCCACCTGACAGGGTTTGAGACCCAGTACTTC. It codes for CASSHLTGFETQYF.